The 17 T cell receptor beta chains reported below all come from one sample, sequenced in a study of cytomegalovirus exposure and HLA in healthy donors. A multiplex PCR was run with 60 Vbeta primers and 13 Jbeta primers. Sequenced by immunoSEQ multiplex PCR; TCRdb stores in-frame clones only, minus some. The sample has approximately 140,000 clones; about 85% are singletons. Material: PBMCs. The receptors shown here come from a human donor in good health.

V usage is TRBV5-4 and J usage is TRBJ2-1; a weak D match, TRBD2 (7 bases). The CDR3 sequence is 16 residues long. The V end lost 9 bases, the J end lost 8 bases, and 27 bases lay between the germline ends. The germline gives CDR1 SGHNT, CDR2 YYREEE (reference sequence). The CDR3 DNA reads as TGTGCCACCGGCAGAGGGGCGGGGGCTTTTAGAGATGAGCAGTTCTTC. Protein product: CATGRGAGAFRDEQFF.

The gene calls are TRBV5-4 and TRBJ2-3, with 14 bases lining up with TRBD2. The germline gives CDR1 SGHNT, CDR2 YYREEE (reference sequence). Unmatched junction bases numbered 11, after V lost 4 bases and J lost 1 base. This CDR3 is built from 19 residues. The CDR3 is CASSLGTSGRSPGTDTQYF. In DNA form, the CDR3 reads TGTGCCAGCAGCCTAGGGACTAGCGGGAGATCACCGGGCACAGATACGCAGTATTTT. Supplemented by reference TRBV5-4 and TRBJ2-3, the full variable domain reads ETGVTQSPTHLIKTRGQQVTLRCSSQSGHNTVSWYQQALGQGPQFIFQYYREEENGRGNFPPRFSGLQFPNYSSELNVNALELDDSALYLCASSLGTSGRSPGTDTQYFGPGTRLTVL.

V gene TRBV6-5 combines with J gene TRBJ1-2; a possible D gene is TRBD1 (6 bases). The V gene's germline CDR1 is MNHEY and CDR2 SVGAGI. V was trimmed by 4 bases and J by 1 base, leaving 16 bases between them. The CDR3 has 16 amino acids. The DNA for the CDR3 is TGTGCCAGCAGTTCTCTGCTAGGGGGTTATAACTATGGCTACACCTTC. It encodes CASSSLLGGYNYGYTF.

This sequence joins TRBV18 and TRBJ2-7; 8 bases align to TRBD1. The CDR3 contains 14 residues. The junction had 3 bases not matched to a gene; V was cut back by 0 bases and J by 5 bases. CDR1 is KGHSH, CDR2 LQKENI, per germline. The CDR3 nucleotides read TGTGCCAGCTCACCACCCGGGACAGGCAACGAGCAGTACTTC. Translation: CASSPPGTGNEQYF.

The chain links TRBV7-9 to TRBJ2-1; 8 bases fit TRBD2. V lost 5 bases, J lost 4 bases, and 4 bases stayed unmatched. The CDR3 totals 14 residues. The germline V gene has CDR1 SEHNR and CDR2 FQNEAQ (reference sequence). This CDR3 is CASSTGLEYNEQFF. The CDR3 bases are TGTGCCAGCAGCACGGGACTAGAGTACAATGAGCAGTTCTTC.

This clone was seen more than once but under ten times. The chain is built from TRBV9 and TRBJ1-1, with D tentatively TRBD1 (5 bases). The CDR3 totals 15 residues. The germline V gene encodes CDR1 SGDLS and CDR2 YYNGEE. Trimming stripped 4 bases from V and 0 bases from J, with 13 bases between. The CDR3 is CASSSTGGMNTEAFF. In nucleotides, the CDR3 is TGTGCCAGCAGCTCAACAGGTGGGATGAACACTGAAGCTTTCTTT.

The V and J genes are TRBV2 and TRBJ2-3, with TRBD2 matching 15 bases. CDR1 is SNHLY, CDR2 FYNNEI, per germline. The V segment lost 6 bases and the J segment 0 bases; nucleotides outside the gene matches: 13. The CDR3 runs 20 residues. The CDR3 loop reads CASSPPGLAGGLISTDTQYF. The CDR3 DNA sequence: TGTGCCAGCAGCCCGCCGGGACTAGCGGGAGGTCTAATTAGCACAGATACGCAGTATTTT.

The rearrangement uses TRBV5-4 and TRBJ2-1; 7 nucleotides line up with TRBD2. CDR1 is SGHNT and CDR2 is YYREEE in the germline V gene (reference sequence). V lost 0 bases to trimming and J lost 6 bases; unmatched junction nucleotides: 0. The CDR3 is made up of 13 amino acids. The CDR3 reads CASSLGTSNEQFF. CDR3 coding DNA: TGTGCCAGCAGCTTGGGGACTAGCAATGAGCAGTTCTTC.

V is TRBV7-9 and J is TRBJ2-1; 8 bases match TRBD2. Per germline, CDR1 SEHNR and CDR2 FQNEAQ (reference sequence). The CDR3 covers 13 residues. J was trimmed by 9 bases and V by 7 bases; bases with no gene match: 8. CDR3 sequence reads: CASKDSGTAEQFF. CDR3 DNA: TGTGCCAGCAAGGATAGCGGGACGGCTGAGCAGTTCTTC.

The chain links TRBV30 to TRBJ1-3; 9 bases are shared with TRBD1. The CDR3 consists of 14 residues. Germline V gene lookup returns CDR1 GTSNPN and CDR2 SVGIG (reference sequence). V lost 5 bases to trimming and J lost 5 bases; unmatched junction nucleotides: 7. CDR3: CAWGGQGVRNTIYF. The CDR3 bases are TGTGCCTGGGGGGGACAGGGCGTTAGAAACACCATATATTTT.

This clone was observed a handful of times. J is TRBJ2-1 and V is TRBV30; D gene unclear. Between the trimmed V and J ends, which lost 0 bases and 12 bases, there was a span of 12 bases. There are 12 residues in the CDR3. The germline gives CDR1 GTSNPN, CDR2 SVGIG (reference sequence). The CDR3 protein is CAWSVRFVGQFF. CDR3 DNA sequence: TGTGCCTGGAGTGTGCGGTTTGTCGGGCAGTTCTTC.

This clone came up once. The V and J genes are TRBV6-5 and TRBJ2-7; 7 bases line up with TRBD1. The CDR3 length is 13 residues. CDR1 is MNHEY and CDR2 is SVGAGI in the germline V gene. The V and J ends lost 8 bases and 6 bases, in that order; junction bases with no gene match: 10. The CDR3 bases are TGTGCCAGCGGTACAGGGGTTCCCGGCGAGCAGTACTTC. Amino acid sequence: CASGTGVPGEQYF.

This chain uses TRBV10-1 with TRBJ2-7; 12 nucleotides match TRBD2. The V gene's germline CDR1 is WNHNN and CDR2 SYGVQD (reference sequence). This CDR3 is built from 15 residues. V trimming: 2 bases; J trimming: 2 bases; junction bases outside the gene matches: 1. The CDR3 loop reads CASSEGLAGPYEQYF. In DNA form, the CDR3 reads TGCGCCAGCAGTGAGGGACTAGCGGGGCCCTACGAGCAGTACTTC.

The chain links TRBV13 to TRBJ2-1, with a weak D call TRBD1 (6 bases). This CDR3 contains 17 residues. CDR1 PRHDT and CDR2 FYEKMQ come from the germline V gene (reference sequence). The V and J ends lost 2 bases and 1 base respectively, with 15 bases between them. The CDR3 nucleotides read TGTGCCAGCAGCTTAACTGCTGGGCAGGGGTCCTACAATGAGCAGTTCTTC. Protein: CASSLTAGQGSYNEQFF.

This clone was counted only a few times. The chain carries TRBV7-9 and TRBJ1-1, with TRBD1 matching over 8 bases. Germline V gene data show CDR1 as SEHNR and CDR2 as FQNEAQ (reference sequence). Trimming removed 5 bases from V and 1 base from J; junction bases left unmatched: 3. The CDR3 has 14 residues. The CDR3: CASSPDRGNTEAFF. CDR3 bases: TGTGCCAGCAGCCCCGACAGGGGGAACACTGAAGCTTTCTTT. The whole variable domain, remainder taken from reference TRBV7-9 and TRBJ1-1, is DTGVSQNPRHKITKRGQNVTFRCDPISEHNRLYWYRQTLGQGPEFLTYFQNEAQLEKSRLLSDRFSAERPKGSFSTLEIQRTEQGDSAMYLCASSPDRGNTEAFFGQGTRLTVV.

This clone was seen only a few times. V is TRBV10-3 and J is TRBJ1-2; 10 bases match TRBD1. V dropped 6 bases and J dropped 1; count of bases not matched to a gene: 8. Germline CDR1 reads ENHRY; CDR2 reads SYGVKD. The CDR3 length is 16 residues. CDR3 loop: CAISLSDRGSNYGYTF. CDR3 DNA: TGTGCCATCAGCCTTTCGGACAGGGGGAGTAACTATGGCTACACCTTC.

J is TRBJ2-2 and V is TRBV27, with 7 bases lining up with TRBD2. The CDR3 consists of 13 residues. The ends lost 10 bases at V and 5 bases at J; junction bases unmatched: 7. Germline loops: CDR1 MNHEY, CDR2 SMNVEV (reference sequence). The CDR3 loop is CATWEGYTGELFF. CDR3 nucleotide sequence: TGTGCCACCTGGGAGGGGTATACCGGGGAGCTGTTTTTT.